This T cell receptor (beta chain) is from a study of blood T cell repertoires in COVID-19 (dated by TCRdb to the early 2020s). In terms of the full investigation: Samples from collaborators originated in the United States, Italy and Spain and spanned both the acute and convalescent phases of COVID-19. The material from the prospective study consisted of cDNA or gDNA derived from T cells, B-cell-depleted T cells, or PBMCs. The dataset comprised deeply sampled blood TCRbeta repertoires from subjects exposed to, actively infected with, or recovered from COVID-19. The repertoires were released in a freely available public database meant as a resource for research on the immune response to SARS-CoV-2. Samples were obtained from the ongoing ImmuneRACE study (first 160 participants) and from some 1,300 subjects provided by 6 global collaborators. The sample metadata nearly always contained a de-identified subject ID, COVID-19 status, age in years and sex. Where HLA class I and class II types were available, the types were taken from metadata supplied by the sample provider, not from assay-based typing.

The germline V gene gives CDR1 as MNHEY and CDR2 as SVGAGI. A distance of 10 bases separates the germline ends of V and J, which lose 7 bases and 2 bases respectively. Including the terminal cysteine and phenylalanine, the CDR3 comprises 13 residues. Solely the CDR3 DNA is kept, with 39 bases framed from the first base. Study-wide findings and limitations: The amount of clinical and demographic metadata varied by source and participant and was provided uncurated.

Details on this clone: Its specific antigen is unknown. No clone much larger than this one lies a single base away; base qualities are absent.

TCRbeta CDR3 regions were amplified from genomic DNA by means of the immunoSEQ Assay, a bias-controlled multiplex PCR. As for the authors' bioinformatics: Within the assay, amplification of reference gene primers was used to estimate how many nucleated cells each sample contained. Sequence reads were collapsed and filtered to measure the absolute abundance of every unique TCRbeta CDR3 rearrangement. For each sample, productive Simpson clonality was calculated as the square root of Simpson's diversity index across productive rearrangements. TCRdb carries this immuneACCESS record with in-frame sequences only. Its versions omit some clonotypes, under half of them owing to an unresolved V gene in the studies checked, with the rest unexplained. The V and J calls and clone size were taken over from that table, and D and trimming were inferred from the DNA. Recorded for this sample are some 77,000 clones; about 84% of them occurred a single time. 1.8% of the sample rests with the top ten.

Whole blood was collected in K2EDTA tubes by collaborating institutions according to the institutions' own protocols. For TCRbeta analysis, collaborators shipped samples in one of three forms: frozen whole blood, isolated PBMCs, or DNA extracted from either of those sample types. Sequenced input: peripheral blood. This chain is built from TRBV6-5 and TRBJ2-3; the D gene is perhaps TRBD2, from 5 matching bases. This sequence originates from a woman aged 55-75 years with acute or convalescent COVID-19. The CDR3 amino acid sequence is: CASISGDTDTQYF. The DNA reads as follows: TGTGCCAGCATCAGCGGTGACACAGATACGCAGTATTTT.